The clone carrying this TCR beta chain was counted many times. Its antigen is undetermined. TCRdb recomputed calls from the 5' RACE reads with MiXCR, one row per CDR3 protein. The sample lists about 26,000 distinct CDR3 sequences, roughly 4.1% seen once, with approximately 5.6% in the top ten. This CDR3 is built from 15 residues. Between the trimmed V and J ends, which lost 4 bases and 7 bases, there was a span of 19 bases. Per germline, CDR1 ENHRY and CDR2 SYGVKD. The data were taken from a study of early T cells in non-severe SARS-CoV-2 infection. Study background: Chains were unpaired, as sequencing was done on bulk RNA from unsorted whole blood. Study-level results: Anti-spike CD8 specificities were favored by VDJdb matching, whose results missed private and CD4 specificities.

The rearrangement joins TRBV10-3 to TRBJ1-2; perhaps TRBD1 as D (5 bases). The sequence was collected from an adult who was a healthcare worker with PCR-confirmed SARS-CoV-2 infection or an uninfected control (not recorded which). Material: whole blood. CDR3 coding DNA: TGTGCCATCAGTGGGTCCGCCGGGACCCTGGGTGGCTACACCTTC. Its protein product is CAISGSAGTLGGYTF.